A single sample gave rise to the 10 T cell receptor beta chains below, sequenced in a study of shared clonotypes between healthy human individuals. The assay was immunoSEQ multiplex PCR, and TCRdb's table has in-frame clones only and misses some. The table has 800,000 to 950,000 clones, about 96% seen once; the top ten hold under 0.25%. Naive CD8 cells lacked CD45RO, underwent positive selection for CCR7 and left out terminally differentiated effector memory CD45RA+ cells. Source material: naive CD8+ T cells sorted from blood. These receptor sequences come from a man aged 25 to 40 in good health.

CDR3 nucleotides: TGTGCCAGCAGCTTAGATCTGCAGGGTATCTCCTACGAGCAGTACTTC. The encoded protein is CASSLDLQGISYEQYF. This chain connects TRBV11-2 to TRBJ2-7, with D maybe TRBD1 (5 bases). The germline V gene has CDR1 SGHAT and CDR2 FQNNGV. The CDR3 runs 16 residues. V was clipped by 0 bases and J by 0 bases, with 12 bases between them.

The rearrangement joins TRBV7-9 to TRBJ2-7; 7 nucleotides align to TRBD1. The CDR3 spans 14 residues. Unmatched junction bases numbered 8, after V lost 7 bases and J lost 2 bases. CDR1 is SEHNR, CDR2 FQNEAQ, per germline (reference sequence). The CDR3 sequence: CASTLEGQAYEQYF. The CDR3 DNA follows: TGTGCCAGCACCCTCGAAGGACAGGCCTACGAGCAGTACTTC. Together with reference TRBV7-9 and TRBJ2-7, the CDR3 gives the full variable domain: DTGVSQNPRHKITKRGQNVTFRCDPISEHNRLYWYRQTLGQGPEFLTYFQNEAQLEKSRLLSDRFSAERPKGSFSTLEIQRTEQGDSAMYLCASTLEGQAYEQYFGPGTRLTVT.

This rearrangement joins TRBV27 to TRBJ2-7; 9 bases map to TRBD1. V trimming: 8 bases; J trimming: 2 bases; junction bases outside the gene matches: 13. The CDR3 contains 16 residues. Germline V gene lookup returns CDR1 MNHEY and CDR2 SMNVEV (reference sequence). In nucleotides, the CDR3 is TGTGCCAGCGGTCCCCTCGGGACAGGGCTAACCTACGAGCAGTACTTC. Its translation is CASGPLGTGLTYEQYF.

This rearrangement joins TRBV7-9 to TRBJ2-7; TRBD2 matches 8 bases. V was clipped by 5 bases and J by 5 bases; unmatched bases: 11. The germline V gene encodes CDR1 SEHNR and CDR2 FQNEAQ (reference sequence). The CDR3 is 15 residues long. Here the CDR3 DNA reads TGTGCCAGCAGCCACGGCCCGGGACTAGTCCACGAGCAGTACTTC. Encoded protein: CASSHGPGLVHEQYF.

This clone came up once. The V gene is TRBV7-8, the J gene TRBJ2-1; 9 bases agree with TRBD2. The J segment lost 10 bases and the V segment lost 6 bases, leaving 16 bases of the junction unmatched. This CDR3 has 16 residues. Germline CDR1 reads SGHVS; CDR2 reads FQNEAQ. CDR3 in amino acids: CASRSTGTSRLIEQFF. DNA for the CDR3: TGTGCCAGCAGATCTACCGGGACTAGCAGACTAATAGAGCAGTTCTTC.

The gene calls are TRBV6-1 and TRBJ2-5; D perhaps matches TRBD2 (5 bases). Germline loops: CDR1 MNHNS, CDR2 SASEGT. V lost 7 bases, J lost 5 bases, and 20 bases lay in between. CDR3 size: 15 residues. The CDR3 reads CASTKGAASGETQYF. The CDR3 DNA reads TGTGCCAGCACTAAGGGAGCGGCGTCGGGGGAGACCCAGTACTTC.

The chain is built from TRBV7-6 and TRBJ2-3; TRBD2 matches at 7 bases. Germline-derived CDR1 and CDR2 are SGHVS and FNYEAQ. CDR3 length: 13 amino acids. V trimming: 6 bases; J trimming: 6 bases; junction bases outside the gene matches: 6. The CDR3 nucleotides are TGTGCCAGCAGAAAGAGCGGGACGGATACGCAGTATTTT. It is translated as CASRKSGTDTQYF.

The chain uses TRBV21-1 and TRBJ2-1. TRBV21-1 is described as a pseudogene. This CDR3 spans 9 amino acids. CDR3 nucleotides: TGTGCCAGGGGTGAAGAGCAGTTCTTC. Amino acid sequence: CARGEEQFF.

This clone occurred once. The V and J genes are TRBV2 and TRBJ2-7; D gene ambiguous. V was shortened by 2 bases and J by 2 bases, with 16 bases between the two germline ends. CDR1 is SNHLY, CDR2 FYNNEI, per germline. The CDR3 length is 16 residues. The CDR3 DNA sequence: TGTGCCAGCAGTGAATTTGGGCTTGAATGGCCCTACGAGCAGTACTTC. Its translation: CASSEFGLEWPYEQYF. Based on the CDR3 plus reference TRBV2 and TRBJ2-7, the full variable domain is EPEVTQTPSHQVTQMGQEVILRCVPISNHLYFYWYRQILGQKVEFLVSFYNNEISEKSEIFDDQFSVERPDGSNFTLKIRSTKLEDSAMYFCASSEFGLEWPYEQYFGPGTRLTVT.

The count of this clone is one. V usage is TRBV28 and J usage is TRBJ1-1, with TRBD1 matching 8 bases. The CDR3 is 14 amino acids. CDR1 and CDR2 (germline): MDHEN, SYDVKM. With V trimmed by 6 bases and J by 1 base, 4 bases remained unmatched. The chain's CDR3 is CASRMGQANTEAFF. CDR3 DNA sequence: TGTGCCAGCAGGATGGGACAGGCGAACACTGAAGCTTTCTTT.